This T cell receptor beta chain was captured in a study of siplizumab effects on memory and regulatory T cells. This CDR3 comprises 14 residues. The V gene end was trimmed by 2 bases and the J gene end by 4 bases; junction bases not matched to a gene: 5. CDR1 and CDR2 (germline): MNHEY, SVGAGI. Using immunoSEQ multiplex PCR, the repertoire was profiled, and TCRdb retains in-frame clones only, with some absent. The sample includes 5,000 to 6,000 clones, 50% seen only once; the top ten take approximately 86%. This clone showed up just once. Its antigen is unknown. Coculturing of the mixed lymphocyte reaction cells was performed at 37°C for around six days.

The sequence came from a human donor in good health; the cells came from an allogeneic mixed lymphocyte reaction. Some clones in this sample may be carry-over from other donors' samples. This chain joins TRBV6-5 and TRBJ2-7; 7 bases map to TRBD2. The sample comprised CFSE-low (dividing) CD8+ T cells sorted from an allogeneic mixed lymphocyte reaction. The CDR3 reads CASSYGAGEYEQYF. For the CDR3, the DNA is TGTGCCAGCAGTTACGGGGCGGGGGAATACGAGCAGTACTTC.